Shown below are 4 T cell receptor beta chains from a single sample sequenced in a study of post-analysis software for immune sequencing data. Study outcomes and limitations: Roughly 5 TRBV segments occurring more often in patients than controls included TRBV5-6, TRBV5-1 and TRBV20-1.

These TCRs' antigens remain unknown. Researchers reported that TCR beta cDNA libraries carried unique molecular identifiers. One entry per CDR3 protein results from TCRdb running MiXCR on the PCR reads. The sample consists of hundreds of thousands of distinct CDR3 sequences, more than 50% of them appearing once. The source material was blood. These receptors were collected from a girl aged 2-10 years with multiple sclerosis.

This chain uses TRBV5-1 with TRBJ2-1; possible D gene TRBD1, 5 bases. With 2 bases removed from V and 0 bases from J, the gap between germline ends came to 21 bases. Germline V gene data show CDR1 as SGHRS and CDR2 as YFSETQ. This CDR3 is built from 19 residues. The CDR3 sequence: CASSFPHAREKVSYNEQFF. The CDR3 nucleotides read TGCGCCAGCAGCTTCCCCCACGCCAGGGAAAAGGTCTCCTACAATGAGCAGTTCTTC.

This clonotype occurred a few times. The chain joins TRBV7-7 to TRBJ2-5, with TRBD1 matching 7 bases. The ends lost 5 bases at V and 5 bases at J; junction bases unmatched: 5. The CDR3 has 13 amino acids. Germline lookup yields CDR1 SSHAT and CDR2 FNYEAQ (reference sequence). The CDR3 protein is CASSPTGWETQYF. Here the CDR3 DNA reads TGTGCCAGCAGCCCGACAGGGTGGGAGACCCAGTACTTC.

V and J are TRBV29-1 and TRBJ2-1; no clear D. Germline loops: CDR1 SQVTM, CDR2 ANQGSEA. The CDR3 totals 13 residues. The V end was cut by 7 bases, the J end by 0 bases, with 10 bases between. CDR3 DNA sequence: TGCAGCGGCCAGATGAGCTCCTACAATGAGCAGTTCTTC. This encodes CSGQMSSYNEQFF.

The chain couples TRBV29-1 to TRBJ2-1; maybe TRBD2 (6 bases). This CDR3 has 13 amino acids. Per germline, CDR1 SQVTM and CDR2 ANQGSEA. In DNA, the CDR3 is TGCAGTCAAATTAGCGGAACCTACAATGAGCAGTTCTTC. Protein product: CSQISGTYNEQFF.